These T cell receptor beta chains were read from a single sample in a study of shared clonotypes between healthy human individuals. Repertoires were generated with immunoSEQ multiplex PCR, while TCRdb's copy carries only in-frame clones and drops some. The sample has under 2.5 million clones; around 93% are singletons. Sequenced material: naive CD4+ T cells from PBMCs. These receptors were obtained from a man in his late teens or twenties in good health. Some clones in this sample may be carry-over from other donors' samples. CDR3s include the opening cysteine and the closing phenylalanine or tryptophan. The D gene is left open where the match is weak.

j_gene	v_gene	d_gene	CDR3nt	CDR3aa
TRBJ2-7	TRBV28	NA	TGTGCCAGCAGCGCCTCGACTGGCGTGGGGGGCGAGCAGTACTTC	CASSASTGVGGEQYF
TRBJ1-2	TRBV28	TRBD1	TGTGCCAGCAGTAATCCGGGACAGCGCTATGGCTACACCTTC	CASSNPGQRYGYTF
TRBJ2-5	TRBV6-5	NA	TGTGCCAGCAGTTACCCGACTGGGGGTGGCGAGACCCAGTACTTC	CASSYPTGGGETQYF
TRBJ1-3	TRBV18	NA	TGTGCCAGCTCGACCCGGGGGGGTAGCTCTGGAAACACCATATATTTT	CASSTRGGSSGNTIYF
TRBJ2-3	TRBV20-1	NA	TGCAGTGCTACCCAGGGTCATACGCAGTATTTT	CSATQGHTQYF
TRBJ1-3	TRBV28	NA	TGTGCCAGCAGTTCCCGGGACTTCCAATTCCGCCGTGGAAACACCATATATTTT	CASSSRDFQFRRGNTIYF
TRBJ2-7	TRBV28	NA	TGTGCCAGCAGTTTATCAAATAGGGGTACGGGACGAAACTACGAGCAGTACTTC	CASSLSNRGTGRNYEQYF
TRBJ2-3	TRBV5-4	NA	TGTGCCAGCAGCTTGGAATGGGGGCCGGGCACAGATACGCAGTATTTT	CASSLEWGPGTDTQYF
TRBJ1-6	TRBV18	TRBD1	TGTGCCAGCTCACCAATGACAGGGGGCTTGGAATCACCCCTCCACTTT	CASSPMTGGLESPLHF
TRBJ2-2	TRBV7-3	NA	TGTGCCAGCAGCCGCCTCGAGAACACCGGGGAGCTGTTTTTT	CASSRLENTGELFF
TRBJ1-2	TRBV4-1	TRBD1	TGCGCCAGCAGCCGACAGGGTCAAAACTATGGCTACACCTTC	CASSRQGQNYGYTF
TRBJ2-5	TRBV30	NA	TGTGCCTGGAGCCCAGATCTCCAAGAGACCCAGTACTTC	CAWSPDLQETQYF
TRBJ1-5	TRBV11-3	NA	TGTGCCAGCAGCTTAAACACGCAGGTGGCAAATCAGCCCCAGCATTTT	CASSLNTQVANQPQHF
TRBJ1-2	TRBV5-6	NA	TGTGCCAGCAGCTTGGCAACAGCGCTGGAGCACTATGGCTACACCTTC	CASSLATALEHYGYTF